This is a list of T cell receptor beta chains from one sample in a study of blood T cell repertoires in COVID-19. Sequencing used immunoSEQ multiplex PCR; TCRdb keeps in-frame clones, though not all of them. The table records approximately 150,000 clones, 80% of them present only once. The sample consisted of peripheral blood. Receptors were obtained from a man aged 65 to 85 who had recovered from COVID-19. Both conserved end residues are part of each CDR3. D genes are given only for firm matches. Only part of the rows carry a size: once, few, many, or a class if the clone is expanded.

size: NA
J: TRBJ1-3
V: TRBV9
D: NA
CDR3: CASSVEGGAGNTIYF
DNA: TGTGCCAGCAGCGTAGAGGGGGGGGCTGGAAACACCATATATTTT

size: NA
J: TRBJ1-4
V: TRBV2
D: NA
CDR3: CASSDPRGEGSEKLFF
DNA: TGTGCCAGCAGTGACCCGAGAGGGGAGGGTAGTGAAAAACTGTTTTTT

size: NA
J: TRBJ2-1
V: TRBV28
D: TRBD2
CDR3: CASRYLISGRVDEQFF
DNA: TGTGCCAGCAGGTACCTTATTAGCGGGAGGGTCGATGAGCAGTTCTTC

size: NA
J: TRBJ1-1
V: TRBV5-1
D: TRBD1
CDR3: CASQGQGMMNTEAFF
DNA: TGCGCCAGCCAAGGACAGGGGATGATGAACACTGAAGCTTTCTTT

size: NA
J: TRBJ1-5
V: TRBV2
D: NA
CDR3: CASSIRGDQPQHF
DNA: TGTGCCAGCAGTATCAGGGGCGATCAGCCCCAGCATTTT

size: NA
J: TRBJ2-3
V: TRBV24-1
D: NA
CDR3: CATSDGQQVWSTDTQYF
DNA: TGTGCCACCAGTGATGGCCAACAGGTATGGAGCACAGATACGCAGTATTTT

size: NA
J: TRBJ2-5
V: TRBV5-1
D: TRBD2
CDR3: CASSLVAGAEETQYF
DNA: TGCGCCAGCAGCTTGGTAGCGGGAGCGGAGGAGACCCAGTACTTC

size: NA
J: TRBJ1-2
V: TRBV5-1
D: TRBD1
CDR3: CASSLEGAGGYTF
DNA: TGCGCCAGCAGCTTGGAGGGGGCTGGCGGCTACACCTTC

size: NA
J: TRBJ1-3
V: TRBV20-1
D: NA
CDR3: CSASTGNTIYF
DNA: TGCAGTGCTAGCACTGGAAACACCATATATTTT

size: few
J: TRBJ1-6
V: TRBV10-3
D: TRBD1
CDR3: CAIRAIGQGGSPLHF
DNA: TGTGCCATCAGAGCGATCGGACAGGGCGGTTCACCCCTCCACTTT

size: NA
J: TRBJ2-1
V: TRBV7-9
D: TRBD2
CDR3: CASSLSSGMDEQFF
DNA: TGTGCCAGCAGCTTGTCTAGCGGGATGGATGAGCAGTTCTTC

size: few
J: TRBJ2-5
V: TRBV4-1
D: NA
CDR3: CASSQGHLQETQYF
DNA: TGCGCCAGCAGCCAAGGACACCTCCAAGAGACCCAGTACTTC

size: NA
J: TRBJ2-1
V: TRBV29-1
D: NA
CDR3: CSVGGFGSYDEQFF
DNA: TGCAGCGTGGGGGGATTCGGCAGTTACGATGAGCAGTTCTTC

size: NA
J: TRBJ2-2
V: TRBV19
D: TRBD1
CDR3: CASTPGQGRLGELFF
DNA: TGTGCCAGTACCCCAGGACAGGGGCGCCTCGGGGAGCTGTTTTTT

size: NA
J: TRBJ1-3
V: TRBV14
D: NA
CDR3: CASRRGFLSGNTIYF
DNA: TGTGCCAGCAGGCGGGGATTCCTCTCTGGAAACACCATATATTTT

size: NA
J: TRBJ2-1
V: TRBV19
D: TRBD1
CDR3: CASNGDRGGNEQFF
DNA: TGTGCCAGTAATGGTGACAGGGGAGGAAATGAGCAGTTCTTC

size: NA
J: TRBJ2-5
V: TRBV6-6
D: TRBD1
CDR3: CASRSQLGTEKETQYF
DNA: TGTGCCAGCAGGTCCCAACTCGGGACAGAAAAAGAGACCCAGTACTTC

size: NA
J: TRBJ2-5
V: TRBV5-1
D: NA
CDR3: CASSITGLQETQYF
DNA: TGCGCCAGCAGCATAACAGGGCTCCAAGAGACCCAGTACTTC

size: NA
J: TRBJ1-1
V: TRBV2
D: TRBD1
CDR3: CASIGTGGKWAFF
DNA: TGTGCCAGCATTGGGACAGGTGGGAAATGGGCTTTCTTT

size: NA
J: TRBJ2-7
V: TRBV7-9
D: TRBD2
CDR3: CASSPRGASGADYEQYF
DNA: TGTGCCAGCAGCCCCCGAGGGGCTAGCGGGGCCGACTACGAGCAGTACTTC

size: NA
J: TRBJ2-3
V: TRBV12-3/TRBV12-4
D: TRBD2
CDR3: CASSLVLAGAQYF
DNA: TGTGCCAGCAGTTTAGTTCTAGCGGGGGCGCAGTATTTT

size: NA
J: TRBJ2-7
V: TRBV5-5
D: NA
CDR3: CASSLTENEQYF
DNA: TGTGCCAGCAGCTTGACGGAGAACGAGCAGTACTTC

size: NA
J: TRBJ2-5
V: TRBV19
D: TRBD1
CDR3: CASSRGTGAGETQYF
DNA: TGTGCCAGTAGCAGAGGGACAGGGGCAGGGGAGACCCAGTACTTC

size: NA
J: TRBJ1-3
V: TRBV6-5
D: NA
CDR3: CASSYSNSGGSIYF
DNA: TGTGCCAGCAGTTACTCGAATAGCGGGGGTTCCATATATTTT

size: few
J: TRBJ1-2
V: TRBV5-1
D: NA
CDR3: CASSLSAEDYGYTF
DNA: TGCGCCAGCAGCTTGTCTGCAGAGGACTATGGCTACACCTTC

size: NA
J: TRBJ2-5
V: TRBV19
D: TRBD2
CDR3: CASRSGTSGGHQETQYF
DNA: TGTGCCAGTAGATCCGGGACTAGCGGGGGCCACCAAGAGACCCAGTACTTC

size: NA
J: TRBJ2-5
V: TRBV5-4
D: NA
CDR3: CASSLQGRQETQYF
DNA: TGTGCCAGCAGCTTACAGGGCCGTCAAGAGACCCAGTACTTC

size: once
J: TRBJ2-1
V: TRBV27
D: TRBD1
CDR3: CASSRDRVENEQFF
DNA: TGTGCCAGCAGCCGGGACAGGGTGGAAAATGAGCAGTTCTTC

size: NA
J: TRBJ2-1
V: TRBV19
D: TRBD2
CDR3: CASSIPQSPLAGGRNEQFF
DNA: TGTGCCAGTAGTATACCCCAAAGTCCTTTAGCGGGAGGTCGGAATGAGCAGTTCTTC

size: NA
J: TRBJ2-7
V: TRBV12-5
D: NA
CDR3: CASGRAYEQYF
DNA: TGTGCTAGTGGCAGGGCCTACGAGCAGTACTTC

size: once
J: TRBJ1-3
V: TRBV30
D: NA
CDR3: CAWSYSRGYTIYF
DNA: TGTGCCTGGAGCTACTCCCGGGGTTACACCATATATTTT